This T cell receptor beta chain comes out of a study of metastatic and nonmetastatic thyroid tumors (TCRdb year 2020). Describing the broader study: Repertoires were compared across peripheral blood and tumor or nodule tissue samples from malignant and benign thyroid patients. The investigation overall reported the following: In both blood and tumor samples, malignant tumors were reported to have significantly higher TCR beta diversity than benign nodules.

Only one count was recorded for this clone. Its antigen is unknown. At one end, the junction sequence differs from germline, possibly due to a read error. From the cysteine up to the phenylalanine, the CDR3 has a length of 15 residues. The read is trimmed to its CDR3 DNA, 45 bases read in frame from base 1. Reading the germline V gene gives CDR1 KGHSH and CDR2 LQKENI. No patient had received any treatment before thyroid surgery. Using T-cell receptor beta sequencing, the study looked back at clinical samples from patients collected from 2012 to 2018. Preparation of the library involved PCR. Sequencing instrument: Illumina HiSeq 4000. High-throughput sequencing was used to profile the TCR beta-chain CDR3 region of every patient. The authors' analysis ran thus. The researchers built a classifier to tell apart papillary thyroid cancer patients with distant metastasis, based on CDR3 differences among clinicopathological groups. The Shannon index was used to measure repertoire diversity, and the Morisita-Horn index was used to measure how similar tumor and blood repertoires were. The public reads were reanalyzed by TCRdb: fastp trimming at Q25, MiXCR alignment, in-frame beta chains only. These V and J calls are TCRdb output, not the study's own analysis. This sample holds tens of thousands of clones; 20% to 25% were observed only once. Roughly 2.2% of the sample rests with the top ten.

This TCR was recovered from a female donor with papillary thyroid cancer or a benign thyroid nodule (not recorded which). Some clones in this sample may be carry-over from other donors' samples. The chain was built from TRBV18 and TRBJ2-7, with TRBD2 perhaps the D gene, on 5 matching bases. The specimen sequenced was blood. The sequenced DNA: TGTGCCAGCTCCCTCCTAGGCACAGCGGCCAACGAGCAGCACTTC. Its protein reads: CASSLLGTAANEQHF. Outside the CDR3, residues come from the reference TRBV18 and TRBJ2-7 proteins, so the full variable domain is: NAGVMQNPRHLVRRRGQEARLRCSPMKGHSHVYWYRQLPEEGLKFMVYLQKENIIDESGMPKERFSAEFPKEGPSILRIQQVVRGDSAAYFCASSLLGTAANEQHFGPGTRLTVT.